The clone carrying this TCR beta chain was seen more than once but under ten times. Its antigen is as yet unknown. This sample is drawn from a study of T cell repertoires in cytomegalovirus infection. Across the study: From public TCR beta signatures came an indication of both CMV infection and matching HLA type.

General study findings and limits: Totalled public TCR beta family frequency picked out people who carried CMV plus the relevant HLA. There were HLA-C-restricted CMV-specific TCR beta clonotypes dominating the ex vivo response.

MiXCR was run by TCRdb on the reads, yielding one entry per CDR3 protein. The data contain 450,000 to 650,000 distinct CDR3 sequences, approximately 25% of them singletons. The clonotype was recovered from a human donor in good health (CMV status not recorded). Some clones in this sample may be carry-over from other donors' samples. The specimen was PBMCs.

The CDR3 region is CSVEEQGGQPQHF. CDR3 nucleotide sequence: TGCAGCGTTGAGGAGCAGGGAGGTCAGCCCCAGCATTTT. The chain is built from TRBV29-1 and TRBJ1-5; D is possibly TRBD1 (5 bases). CDR3 length: 13 amino acids. The germline gives CDR1 SQVTM, CDR2 ANQGSEA. V lost 3 bases and J lost 6, with 12 bases in between.